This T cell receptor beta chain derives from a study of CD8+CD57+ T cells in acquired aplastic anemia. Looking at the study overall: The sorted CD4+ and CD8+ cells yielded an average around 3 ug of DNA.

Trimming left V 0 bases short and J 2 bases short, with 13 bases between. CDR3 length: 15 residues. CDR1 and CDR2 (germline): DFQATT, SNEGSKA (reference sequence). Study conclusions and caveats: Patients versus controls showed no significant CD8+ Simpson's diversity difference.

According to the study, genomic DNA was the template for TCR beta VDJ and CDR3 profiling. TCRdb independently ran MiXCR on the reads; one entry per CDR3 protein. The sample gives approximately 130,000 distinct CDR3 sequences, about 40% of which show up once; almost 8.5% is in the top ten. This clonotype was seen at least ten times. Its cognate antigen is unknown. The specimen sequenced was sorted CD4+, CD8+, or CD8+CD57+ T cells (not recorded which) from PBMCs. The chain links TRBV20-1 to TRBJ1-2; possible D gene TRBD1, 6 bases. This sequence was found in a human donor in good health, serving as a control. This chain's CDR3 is CSARDSRGLNYGYTF. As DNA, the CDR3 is TGCAGTGCTAGAGATTCCAGGGGTTTGAACTATGGCTACACCTTC.